The 27 T cell receptor beta chains below were found in one sample sequenced in a study of esophageal squamous cell carcinoma under preoperative chemotherapy. In TCRdb, the PCR reads were re-called with MiXCR into one record per CDR3 protein. The sample has some 16,000 distinct CDR3 sequences, roughly 66% seen once; the top ten hold 53%. Time point given: before preoperative PTX-NDP chemotherapy. This sample was obtained from a patient given preoperative chemotherapy. Receptors originate from a human donor with esophageal squamous cell carcinoma. The donor label of this sample is uncertain.

The chain links TRBV11-3 to TRBJ2-5; D remains ambiguous. This CDR3 has 15 residues. Between the trimmed V and J ends, which lost 5 bases and 2 bases, there was a span of 15 bases. Germline CDR1 SGHNT, CDR2 YENEEA. The CDR3 sequence is CASSKQGVWQETQYF. Written as DNA, the CDR3 is TGTGCCAGCAGCAAACAAGGAGTGTGGCAAGAGACCCAGTACTTC.

In its sample, this clonotype ranks as medium-sized. The rearrangement links TRBV6-4 to TRBJ2-2, with D hard to call. The CDR3 is made up of 13 amino acids. The germline V gene encodes CDR1 MRHNA and CDR2 SNTAGT. Trimming took off 3 bases at V and 3 bases at J, with 5 bases between the two ends. In DNA form, the CDR3 reads TGTGCCAGCAGTGAAAGAGACACCGGGGAGCTGTTTTTT. Residues: CASSERDTGELFF.

In the case of this clonotype: Mismatch with germline at one junction end may stem from a read error. The chain is built from TRBV7-4 and TRBJ2-2, with D possibly being TRBD2 (5 bases). The end of the DNA aligns better with TRBJ2-3, so the J call may be wrong. Germline CDR1 and CDR2: SGHVT and SQSDAQ. This CDR3 contains 14 residues. As DNA, the CDR3 is TGTGCCGGCAGCCTGGGAGTGAGCACCGGGGAGCAGTATTTT. It translates to CAGSLGVSTGEQYF.

Remarks on this clonotype: A junction end diverges from the germline sequence, so it may reflect a read error. The chain recombines TRBV10-3 with TRBJ2-1; the D gene is possibly TRBD2 (7 bases). The CDR3 has 14 residues. Germline assignment: CDR1 ENHRY and CDR2 SYGVKD. The CDR3 DNA reads TGTGCGGGCATCGGGGGGCGTGGGGGCGAGACCCAGTATTTC. It yields the protein CAGIGGRGGETQYF.

Notes on this clonotype: An end of the junction does not agree with germline; a read error may underlie this. The chain has TRBV10-3 and TRBJ2-3, with 9 bases that match TRBD2. The CDR3 runs 14 residues. From germline, CDR1 is ENHRY and CDR2 SYGVKD. CDR3 DNA: TGTGCCGTCGCGGGGGGGTGGGCCACAGATACTCAGTATTTC. Residues: CAVAGGWATDTQYF.

Note on this clonotype: One junction end disagrees with the germline gene, perhaps due to a read error. The chain couples TRBV10-3 to TRBJ2-5; D possibly corresponds to TRBD1 (5 bases). This CDR3 spans 13 amino acids. Germline V gene lookup returns CDR1 ENHRY and CDR2 SYGVKD. CDR3 in amino acids: CANQGQSSDEQYF. The CDR3, as DNA: TGTGCCAACCAGGGTCAGAGCTCAGATGAGCAGTACTTT.

The chain joins TRBV10-1 to TRBJ2-1; TRBD1 agrees at 9 bases. V lost 3 bases, J lost 10 bases, and 10 bases stayed unmatched. From germline, CDR1 is WNHNN and CDR2 SYGVQD (reference sequence). The CDR3 has 15 residues. The CDR3 is CASSDPGTGLGEQFF. CDR3 nucleotides: TGCGCCAGCAGTGATCCCGGGACAGGGTTGGGGGAGCAGTTCTTC.

The rearrangement uses TRBV6-1 and TRBJ2-6; 12 bases align to TRBD1. The CDR3 is made up of 18 amino acids. CDR1 is MNHNS and CDR2 is SASEGT in the germline V gene. Unmatched junction bases numbered 10, after V lost 6 bases and J lost 4 bases. CDR3 region: CASRAQGTGGSGANVLTF. In DNA form, the CDR3 reads TGTGCCAGCAGAGCCCAAGGGACAGGGGGCTCCGGGGCCAACGTCCTGACTTTC.

In its sample, this clonotype is medium-sized (0.01 to 0.1%). A read error may produce the germline difference seen at one junction end. This chain connects TRBV6-1 to TRBJ2-4; 15 bases align to TRBD2. Germline V lookup: CDR1 MNHNS, CDR2 SASEGT. This CDR3 contains 16 residues. The CDR3 reads CASRGLAGGARNIQYF. The CDR3, as DNA: TGTGCCAGCAGGGGACTAGCGGGAGGAGCCAGAAACATTCAGTACTTC.

V is TRBV27 and J is TRBJ2-4; D perhaps matches TRBD2 (6 bases). Trimming removed 2 bases at V and 3 bases at J, with 11 bases between. Germline-derived CDR1 and CDR2 are MNHEY and SMNVEV (reference sequence). The CDR3 runs 15 residues. CDR3 sequence (DNA): TGTGCCAGCAGTTTAGGGTGGCGGGACAAAAACATTCAGTACTTC. The encoded protein is CASSLGWRDKNIQYF.

This clonotype showed up just a few times. The V gene is TRBV4-2, the J gene TRBJ2-3; D uncertain. This CDR3 spans 12 amino acids. Trimming took off 1 base at V and 3 bases at J, with 2 bases between the two ends. Germline assignment: CDR1 LGHNA and CDR2 YNFKEQ. The CDR3 DNA sequence: TGTGCCAGCAGCCAAGTAACAGATACGCAGTATTTT. As protein: CASSQVTDTQYF.

Turning to this clonotype: An end of the junction does not agree with germline; a read error may underlie this. The chain links TRBV7-2 to TRBJ2-5; tentatively, D is TRBD2 (7 bases). The CDR3 spans 15 residues. CDR1 and CDR2 (germline): SGHTA, FQGNSA. The CDR3 DNA reads TGTGCCAGGGGCTTAGGGGGAGGGGACACAGAGACGCAGTACTTC. Protein product: CARGLGGGDTETQYF.

This clonotype is a singleton in its sample. The chain recombines TRBV10-3 with TRBJ2-3; a possible D gene is TRBD2 (6 bases). This CDR3 is built from 11 residues. Germline CDR1 ENHRY, CDR2 SYGVKD. In DNA, the CDR3 is TGTGCGGGCGGGAACACAGATACGCAGTATTTT. Its translation: CAGGNTDTQYF.

The chain combines TRBV11-3 with TRBJ2-2; the match to TRBD1 covers 7 bases. The junction had 13 bases not matched to a gene; V was cut back by 6 bases and J by 6 bases. The CDR3 length is 16 residues. The germline V gene has CDR1 SGHNT and CDR2 YENEEA. CDR3 nucleotide sequence: TGTGCCAGCAGTTCCCACGGAACAGGGGTTCCCGGGGAGCTGTTTTTT. This codes for CASSSHGTGVPGELFF.

The rearrangement links TRBV6-5 to TRBJ1-2; 8 nucleotides align to TRBD1. J was trimmed by 4 bases and V by 4 bases; bases with no gene match: 11. CDR1 is MNHEY and CDR2 is SVGAGI in the germline V gene. This CDR3 has 16 residues. The CDR3 region has the DNA TGTGCCAGCAGTTCAGACAGGGGAGAAGGTGGCTATGGCTACACCTTC. Protein: CASSSDRGEGGYGYTF.

The chain couples TRBV12-3 or TRBV12-4 to TRBJ2-1; 10 nucleotides match TRBD2. This CDR3 is 14 amino acids long. With 3 bases clipped from V and 8 bases from J, the junction kept 4 bases outside the gene matches. The DNA for the CDR3 is TGTGCCAGCAGTTTCACAGGGACTAGCGATGAGCAGTTCTTC. Translated: CASSFTGTSDEQFF.

This clonotype has only a few counts. The V gene is TRBV11-1, the J gene TRBJ2-3; D gene ambiguous. Matching the DNA end better, TRBJ2-5 makes the J call doubtful. The CDR3 covers 14 residues. CDR1 and CDR2 (germline): SGHAT, FQDESV (reference sequence). The CDR3 protein is CASSSKGNAGAQYF. The CDR3 nucleotides are TGTGCCAGCAGCTCTAAGGGCAACGCTGGGGCCCAGTACTTC.

On this clonotype: Germline and junction disagree at one end, which may indicate a read error. The chain uses TRBV6-5 and TRBJ2-3, with D perhaps assigned TRBD1 or TRBD2 (6 bases each). Germline CDR1 reads MNHEY; CDR2 reads SVGAGI. CDR3 size: 19 residues. In DNA form, the CDR3 reads TGTGCCAGCAGTTACTCAGGGGGGTCTGGGGGCGCGGCCCCAGAGACGCAGTATTTC. Its translation is CASSYSGGSGGAAPETQYF.

This clonotype appeared a few times. The chain couples TRBV7-6 to TRBJ2-5; D tentatively reads TRBD1 or TRBD2 (5 bases each). The CDR3 contains 17 residues. V lost 1 base and J lost 1, with 16 bases in between. The germline V gene encodes CDR1 SGHVS and CDR2 FNYEAQ. The CDR3 loop reads CASSLVSFGTVQETQYF. The CDR3 DNA is TGTGCCAGCAGCTTAGTGTCCTTCGGGACCGTCCAAGAGACCCAGTACTTC.

As concerns this clonotype: A read error may account for a junction end that differs from germline. As DNA, the CDR3 is TGTGCCAGCGCGGGCAACGGGGGCGGCGGGCCAGATACCCAGTATTTC. Amino acids: CASAGNGGGGPDTQYF. The chain uses TRBV6-1 and TRBJ2-5; D tentatively fits TRBD1 or TRBD2 (6 bases each). This CDR3 contains 16 residues. Germline assignment: CDR1 MNHNS and CDR2 SASEGT.

The chain links TRBV27 to TRBJ2-5; no firm D call. Germline V gives CDR1 MNHEY, CDR2 SMNVEV (reference sequence). V gave up 5 bases and J gave up 2 bases, with 18 bases separating them. The CDR3 has 16 amino acids. The CDR3 loop is CASSPRTTSQQETQYF. CDR3 in DNA: TGTGCCAGCAGTCCCCGAACGACTTCGCAACAAGAGACCCAGTACTTC.

Remarks on this clonotype: A junction boundary mismatches the germline segment, possibly from a read error. This sequence joins TRBV6-1 and TRBJ2-3; the D gene could be TRBD1 or TRBD2 (6 bases each). The CDR3 is 16 amino acids. The germline V gene has CDR1 MNHNS and CDR2 SASEGT. CDR3 loop: CASRGNGGDDQETQYF. The DNA for the CDR3 is TGTGCCAGCAGGGGCAACGGGGGCGACGACCAAGAGACCCAGTATTTC.

The V call is TRBV11-3, the J call TRBJ2-4; no clear D. The germline gives CDR1 SGHNT, CDR2 YENEEA. This CDR3 region has 13 residues. V was pared by 5 bases and J by 15 bases, with 20 bases between. CDR3 in amino acids: CASSPDPRLRPYF. In DNA form, the CDR3 reads TGTGCCAGCAGCCCAGACCCCAGACTGCGCCCGTACTTC.

The genes are TRBV27 and TRBJ2-1; 14 bases line up with TRBD2. J was trimmed by 8 bases and V by 4 bases; bases with no gene match: 4. Germline V gene data show CDR1 as MNHEY and CDR2 as SMNVEV (reference sequence). CDR3 length: 15 amino acids. The CDR3 sequence is CASSYSTSGGDEQFF. CDR3 in DNA: TGTGCCAGCAGTTATTCGACTAGCGGGGGGGATGAGCAGTTCTTC.

This clonotype was seen a handful of times. One end of the junction fails to match germline, which may point to a read error. The rearrangement links TRBV6-1 to TRBJ2-5, with D tentatively TRBD1 or TRBD2 (6 bases each). The CDR3 is 16 residues long. CDR1 MNHNS and CDR2 SASEGT come from the germline V gene. CDR3 sequence (DNA): TGTGCCAGCGGGGGCAACGGGGGCCGTGGCCCAGATACGCAGTATTTC. The encoded protein is CASGGNGGRGPDTQYF.

DNA of the CDR3: TGTGCCAGCAGTTACACCCCCTCCGGGCCGCGCGAGTTCTTC. Translating gives CASSYTPSGPREFF. The gene calls are TRBV6-5 and TRBJ2-1; D gene uncertain. Per the germline V gene, CDR1 is MNHEY and CDR2 is SVGAGI. CDR3 size: 14 residues. Trimming took 2 bases from V and 14 from J, leaving 19 bases between them.

As for this clonotype: This may arise from a read error, as a much more abundant clone is one base away. This chain links TRBV7-2 with TRBJ2-1; D is undetermined. The assigned J gene may be wrong: the sequence end matches TRBJ2-7 better. The CDR3 runs 13 residues. The germline CDR1 and CDR2 sequences are SGHTA and FQGNSA. CDR3 sequence reads: CASSGQTYNEQYF. The DNA for the CDR3 is TGTGCCAGCAGCGGGCAGACCTACAATGAGCAGTACTTC.